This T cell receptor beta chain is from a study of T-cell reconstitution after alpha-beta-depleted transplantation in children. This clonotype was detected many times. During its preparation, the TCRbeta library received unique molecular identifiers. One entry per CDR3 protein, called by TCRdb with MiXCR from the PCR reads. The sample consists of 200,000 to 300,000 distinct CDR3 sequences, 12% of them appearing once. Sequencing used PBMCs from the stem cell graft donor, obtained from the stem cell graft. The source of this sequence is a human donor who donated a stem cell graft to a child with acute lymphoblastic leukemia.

CDR3 bases: TGCAGTGCTATACGAGGGGGAGCCTTACATGAGCAGTTCTTC. Translation gives CSAIRGGALHEQFF. The V call is TRBV20-1, the J call TRBJ2-1; D might be TRBD1 (6 bases). Germline V gene data show CDR1 as DFQATT and CDR2 as SNEGSKA (reference sequence). Trimming pared 4 bases from V and 8 bases from J, leaving 18 bases between. The CDR3 consists of 14 residues.